This note documents a single T cell receptor (beta chain) sequence. Its specificity is not known. Sequenced by immunoSEQ multiplex PCR; TCRdb stores in-frame clones only, minus some. The top ten clones hold around 3.1% of a sample with 200,000 to 300,000 clones, 90% of them seen once. CDR1 is SGHTA and CDR2 is FQGTGA in the germline V gene. V was shortened by 1 base and J by 4 bases, with 11 bases between the two germline ends. This CDR3 spans 15 amino acids. The sample comes from a study of cytomegalovirus exposure and HLA in healthy donors. Overall study findings and caveats: Some TCR beta chains (around 180 of them) were listed as cytomegalovirus-associated.

The J gene is TRBJ2-1, the V gene TRBV7-3; tentatively, D is TRBD1 (5 bases). The TCR comes from a woman aged 25-40 years in good health and CMV-seronegative. The sequencing input was PBMCs. The CDR3 here is CASSLSGQGYNEQFF. CDR3 in DNA: TGTGCCAGCAGCTTAAGCGGCCAGGGATACAATGAGCAGTTCTTC.